A single T cell receptor beta chain is shown here with its context. Its recognized antigen is unknown. There are no base qualities to consult, and no much larger clone falls within one base. The entry originates in a study of blood T cell repertoires in COVID-19 (dated by TCRdb to 2020 to 2022). With regard to the full study: Samples covering the acute and convalescent phases of COVID-19 were provided by collaborators in the United States, Italy and Spain. Samples were obtained from the ongoing ImmuneRACE study (first 160 participants) and from roughly 1,300 subjects provided by 6 global collaborators. Nearly every sample came with metadata listing a de-identified subject ID, COVID-19 status, age in years and sex. A freely available public database, intended as a resource for researchers studying the immune response to SARS-CoV-2, is where the repertoires were released. Where available, HLA class I and class II types were obtained from metadata supplied by the sample provider rather than from assay-based typing. The prospective study material was composed of cDNA or gDNA derived from T cells, B-cell-depleted T cells, or PBMCs. Deeply sampled blood TCRbeta repertoires from subjects exposed to, actively infected with, or recovered from COVID-19 were included in the dataset.

The CDR3 contains 14 residues, cysteine and phenylalanine counted. Only CDR3 DNA is held: 42 bases, read in frame from base 1. After removal of 3 bases from V and 5 bases from J, the junction retains 7 bases not matched to a gene. From the germline V gene, CDR1 is SGHRS and CDR2 is YFSETQ. Here is what the overall study found, with its caveats: How much clinical and demographic metadata was included differed by source and by participant, and the metadata was provided uncurated.

Whole blood was collected in K2EDTA tubes by collaborating institutions according to the institutions' own protocols. For TCRbeta analysis, collaborators shipped samples in one of three forms: frozen whole blood, isolated PBMCs, or DNA extracted from either of those sample types. TCRbeta CDR3 regions were amplified from genomic DNA by means of the immunoSEQ Assay, a bias-controlled multiplex PCR. As for the authors' bioinformatics: Within the assay, amplification of reference gene primers was used to estimate how many nucleated cells each sample contained. To quantify the absolute abundance of each unique TCRbeta CDR3 rearrangement, sequence reads were collapsed and filtered. For each sample, productive Simpson clonality was calculated as the square root of Simpson's diversity index over productive rearrangements. This immuneACCESS table, as held by TCRdb, lists in-frame sequences with V and J called but not all clones. Of the missing ones, under half trace to an unresolved V gene in checked studies; the others have no known cause. The V and J calls and clone size were taken over from that table, and D and trimming were inferred from the DNA. Counted in this sample were about 190,000 clones; roughly 73% of them appeared once. Of the sample, 2.5% to 3% is held by the ten largest clones.

The chain employs TRBV5-1 and TRBJ2-7; the central 8 bases match TRBD1. The clonotype comes from an elderly woman with active or convalescent COVID-19. The specimen was peripheral blood. For the CDR3, the sequence is CASSSGQAYDEQYF. At the DNA level, the sequence is TGCGCCAGCAGCTCGGGACAGGCATACGACGAGCAGTACTTC.